This T cell receptor (beta chain) comes out of a study of cytomegalovirus exposure and HLA in healthy donors. Study background: Of all 360 or so donors who were genotyped, 75% to 85% belonged to the Caucasian-associated ancestry cluster.

Amplification used 60 Vbeta primers and 13 Jbeta primers. Assay used: immunoSEQ multiplex PCR; TCRdb lists only in-frame clones, some missing. The sample carries some 100,000 clones, about 85% recorded once. Note on this clone: Its target is not known.

Germline assignment: CDR1 MDHEN and CDR2 SYDVKM. This CDR3 is 12 amino acids long. Between the trimmed V and J ends, which lost 8 bases and 4 bases, there was a span of 6 bases. Findings and limits, study-wide: Analysis was performed later, and it showed HLA-associated TCR beta chains to be more clonally expanded than equally common others.

Sample: PBMCs. This chain links TRBV28 with TRBJ2-6; no reliable D call. The TCR was taken from a girl aged 2-15 years in good health and CMV-seropositive. The CDR3 reads CASLGGANVLTF. CDR3 in DNA: TGTGCCAGCCTAGGAGGGGCCAACGTCCTGACTTTC.